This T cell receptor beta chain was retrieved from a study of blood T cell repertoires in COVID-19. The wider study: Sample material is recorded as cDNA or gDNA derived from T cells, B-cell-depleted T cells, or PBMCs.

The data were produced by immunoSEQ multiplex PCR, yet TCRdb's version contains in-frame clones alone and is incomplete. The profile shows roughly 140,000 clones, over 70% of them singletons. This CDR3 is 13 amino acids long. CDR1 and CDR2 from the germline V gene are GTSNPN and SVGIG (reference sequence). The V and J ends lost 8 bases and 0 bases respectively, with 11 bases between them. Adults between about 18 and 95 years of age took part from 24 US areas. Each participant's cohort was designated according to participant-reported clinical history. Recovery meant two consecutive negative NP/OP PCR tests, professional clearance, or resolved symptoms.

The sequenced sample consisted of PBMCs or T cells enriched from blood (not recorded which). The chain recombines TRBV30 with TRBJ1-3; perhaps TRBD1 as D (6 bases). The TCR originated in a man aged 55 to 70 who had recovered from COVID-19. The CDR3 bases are TGTGCCCGGAAGGACAGCTCTGGAAACACCATATATTTT. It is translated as CARKDSSGNTIYF.